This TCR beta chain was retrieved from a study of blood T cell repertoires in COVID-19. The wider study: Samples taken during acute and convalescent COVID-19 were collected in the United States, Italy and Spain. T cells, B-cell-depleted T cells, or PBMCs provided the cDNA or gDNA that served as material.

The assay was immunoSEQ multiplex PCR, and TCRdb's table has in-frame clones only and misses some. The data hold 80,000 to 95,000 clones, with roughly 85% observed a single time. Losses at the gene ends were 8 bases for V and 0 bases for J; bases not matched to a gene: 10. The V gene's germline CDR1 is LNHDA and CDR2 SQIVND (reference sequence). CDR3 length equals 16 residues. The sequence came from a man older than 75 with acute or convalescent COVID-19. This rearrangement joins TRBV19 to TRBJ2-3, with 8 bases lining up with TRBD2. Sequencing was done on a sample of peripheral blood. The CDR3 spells CASSLARGGSTDTQYF. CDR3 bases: TGTGCCAGTTCCCTGGCCCGGGGGGGTAGCACAGATACGCAGTATTTT. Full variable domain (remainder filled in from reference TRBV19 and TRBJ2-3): DGGITQSPKYLFRKEGQNVTLSCEQNLNHDAMYWYRQDPGQGLRLIYYSQIVNDFQKGDIAEGYSVSREKKESFPLTVTSAQKNPTAFYLCASSLARGGSTDTQYFGPGTRLTVL.